The 8 T cell receptor beta chains reported below all come from one sample, sequenced in a study of CD4 T cells in relation to SARS-CoV-2 and coronaviruses (dated by TCRdb to 2020 to 2023). The library was generated by the immunoSEQ multiplex PCR assay. The clones in this table, taken by TCRdb from immuneACCESS, are in-frame only. Not every clone is retained; where verified, under half of the shortfall comes from an unresolved V gene, and the cause of the rest is unknown. In this sample the table shows roughly 24,000 clones, over 75% of which occur a single time. The top ten hold less than 20% of the sample. CD4+ T cells from unexposed donors were collected before the COVID-19 pandemic (2011-2018). The EasySep CD4+ T cell isolation kit was used to isolate CD4+ T cells once the cultures had run for roughly 10 days. What these receptors recognize is not known. The sample comprised CD4+ T cells from PBMCs, cultured in vitro. Source of these receptors: a human donor in good health.

V is TRBV10-2 and J is TRBJ2-2; D not resolved. Germline V gene sequence: CDR1 WSHSY, CDR2 SAAADI. CDR3 length: 13 residues. The V gene lost 5 bases and the J gene lost 1 base, with 5 bases spanning the gap. CDR3 sequence: CASSIQNTGELFF. The CDR3 DNA sequence: TGCGCCAGCAGTATCCAGAACACCGGGGAGCTGTTTTTT.

The chain carries TRBV18 and TRBJ2-1; no clear D. CDR3 length: 16 amino acids. The ends were cut back, 4 bases at V and 0 bases at J, with 13 bases in the middle. The germline V gene has CDR1 KGHSH and CDR2 LQKENI. CDR3 nucleotide sequence: TGTGCCAGCTCACGAAGTGGCACTACCTCCTACAATGAGCAGTTCTTC. It specifies CASSRSGTTSYNEQFF.

This clone was seen once. The V call is TRBV3-1 (or the pseudogene TRBV3-2), the J call TRBJ2-5, with 7 nucleotides matching TRBD2. This CDR3 is 14 amino acids long. Germline CDR1 reads LGHDT; CDR2 reads YNNKEL (reference sequence). Trimming cost V 8 bases and J 4 bases; bases outside gene matches: 10. The CDR3 loop reads CASDSGGEGETQYF. The CDR3, as DNA: TGTGCCAGCGATTCGGGCGGGGAGGGAGAGACCCAGTACTTC.

The V call is TRBV19, the J call TRBJ2-3; 10 nucleotides align to TRBD2. The germline CDR1 and CDR2 sequences are LNHDA and SQIVND (reference sequence). Germline trimming cut 5 bases from V and 5 bases from J; bases unmatched to any gene: 13. The CDR3 runs to 17 residues. CDR3 in amino acids: CASSLGSPSGRRDTQYF. The CDR3 DNA follows: TGTGCCAGTAGTTTGGGATCGCCTAGCGGGAGAAGAGATACGCAGTATTTT.

The chain is built from TRBV11-3 and TRBJ2-1; D remains unclear. Looked up from germline, CDR1 is SGHNT and CDR2 is YENEEA. Trimming stripped 2 bases from V and 0 bases from J, with 8 bases between. CDR3 size: 15 residues. CDR3 protein: CASSLRPYSYNEQFF. The DNA for the CDR3 is TGTGCCAGCAGCTTACGCCCTTACTCCTACAATGAGCAGTTCTTC.

CDR3 residues: CASSPGLAGETQYF. CDR3 in DNA: TGTGCCAGCAGTCCGGGACTAGCGGGAGAGACCCAGTACTTC. This sequence joins TRBV5-4 and TRBJ2-5; 12 nucleotides match TRBD2. The CDR3 consists of 14 residues. With 5 bases clipped from V and 4 bases from J, the junction kept 3 bases outside the gene matches. Germline V gene data show CDR1 as SGHNT and CDR2 as YYREEE (reference sequence). Based on the CDR3 plus reference TRBV5-4 and TRBJ2-5, the full variable domain is ETGVTQSPTHLIKTRGQQVTLRCSSQSGHNTVSWYQQALGQGPQFIFQYYREEENGRGNFPPRFSGLQFPNYSSELNVNALELDDSALYLCASSPGLAGETQYFGPGTRLLVL.

The chain joins TRBV6-6 to TRBJ2-2, with D possibly TRBD2 on 6 matching bases. Germline CDR1 MNHNY, CDR2 SVGAGI (reference sequence). V lost 8 bases, J lost 2 bases, and 15 bases lay in between. The CDR3 totals 15 residues. CDR3 nucleotides: TGTGCCAGCGAGAGGACGGGAGCAAACACCGGGGAGCTGTTTTTT. Translation gives CASERTGANTGELFF.

The gene calls are TRBV19 and TRBJ2-1; D is possibly TRBD1 or TRBD2 (5 bases each). V shed 1 base and J shed 5 bases, with 15 bases lying between them. This CDR3 has 16 residues. Germline lookup yields CDR1 LNHDA and CDR2 SQIVND (reference sequence). CDR3 coding DNA: TGTGCCAGTAGTATAGGCCCCGGGGCAGGGAACAATGAGCAGTTCTTC. Encoded protein: CASSIGPGAGNNEQFF. Drawing the rest from reference TRBV19 and TRBJ2-1, the complete variable domain is DGGITQSPKYLFRKEGQNVTLSCEQNLNHDAMYWYRQDPGQGLRLIYYSQIVNDFQKGDIAEGYSVSREKKESFPLTVTSAQKNPTAFYLCASSIGPGAGNNEQFFGPGTRLTVL.